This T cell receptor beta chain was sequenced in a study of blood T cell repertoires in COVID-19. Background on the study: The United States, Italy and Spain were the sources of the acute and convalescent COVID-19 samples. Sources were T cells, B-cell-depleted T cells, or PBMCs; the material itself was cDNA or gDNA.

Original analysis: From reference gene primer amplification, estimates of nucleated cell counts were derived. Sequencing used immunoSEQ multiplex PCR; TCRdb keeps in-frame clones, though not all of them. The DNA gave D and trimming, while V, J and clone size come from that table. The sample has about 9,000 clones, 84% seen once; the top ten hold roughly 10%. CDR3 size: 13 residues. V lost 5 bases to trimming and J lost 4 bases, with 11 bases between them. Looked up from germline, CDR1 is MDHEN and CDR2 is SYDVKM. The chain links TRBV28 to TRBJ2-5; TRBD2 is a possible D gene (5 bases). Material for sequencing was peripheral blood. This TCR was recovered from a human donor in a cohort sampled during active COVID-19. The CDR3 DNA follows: TGTGCCAGCAGTAGTCGCGCGGGAGAGACCCAGTACTTC. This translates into CASSSRAGETQYF.